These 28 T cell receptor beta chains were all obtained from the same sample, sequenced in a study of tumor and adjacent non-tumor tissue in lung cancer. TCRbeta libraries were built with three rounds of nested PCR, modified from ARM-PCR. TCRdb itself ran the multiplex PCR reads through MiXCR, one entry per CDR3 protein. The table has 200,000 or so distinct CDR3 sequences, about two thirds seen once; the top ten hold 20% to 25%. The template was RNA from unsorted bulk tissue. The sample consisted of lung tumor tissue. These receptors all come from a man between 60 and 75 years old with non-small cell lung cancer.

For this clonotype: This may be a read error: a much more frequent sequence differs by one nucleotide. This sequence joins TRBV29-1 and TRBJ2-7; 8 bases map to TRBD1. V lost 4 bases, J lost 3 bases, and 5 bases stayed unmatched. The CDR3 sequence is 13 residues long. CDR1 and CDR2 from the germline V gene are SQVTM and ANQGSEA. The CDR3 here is CSVVDRDLYEQYF. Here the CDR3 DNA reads TGCAGCGTTGTGGACAGGGACCTCTACGAGCAGTACTTC.

CDR3 in amino acids: CASSETVNYGYTF. CDR3 coding DNA: TGTGCCAGCAGCGAGACAGTTAACTATGGCTACACCTTC. This chain connects TRBV7-2 to TRBJ1-2, with TRBD1 as a possible D gene (5 bases). The CDR3 is made up of 13 amino acids. Germline V lookup: CDR1 SGHTA, CDR2 FQGNSA. Trimming pared 5 bases from V and 1 base from J, leaving 8 bases between.

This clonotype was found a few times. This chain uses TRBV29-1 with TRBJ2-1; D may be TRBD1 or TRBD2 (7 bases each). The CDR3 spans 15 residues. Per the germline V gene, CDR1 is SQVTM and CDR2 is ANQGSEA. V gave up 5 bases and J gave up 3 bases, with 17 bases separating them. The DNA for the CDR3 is TGCAGCGTTCTCCAGGGGGGAGGGCTCTACAATGAGCAGTTCTTC. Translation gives CSVLQGGGLYNEQFF.

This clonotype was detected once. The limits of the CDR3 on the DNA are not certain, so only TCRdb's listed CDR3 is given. The CDR3 loop reads CATSSNPLYGCTF. The chain employs TRBV6-5 and TRBJ1-2; the table's D call, TRBD1, has no DNA check behind it. The CDR3 spans 13 residues, counting both ends. Germline CDR1 reads MNHEY; CDR2 reads SVGAGI.

CDR3 residues: CASSYRRGAEAFF. CDR3 nucleotides: TGTGCCAGCAGTTACCGACGAGGGGCTGAAGCTTTCTTT. J is TRBJ1-1 and V is TRBV6-5; perhaps TRBD1 as D (5 bases). Germline V gene lookup returns CDR1 MNHEY and CDR2 SVGAGI. V gave up 2 bases and J gave up 6 bases, with 10 bases separating them. CDR3 size: 13 residues.

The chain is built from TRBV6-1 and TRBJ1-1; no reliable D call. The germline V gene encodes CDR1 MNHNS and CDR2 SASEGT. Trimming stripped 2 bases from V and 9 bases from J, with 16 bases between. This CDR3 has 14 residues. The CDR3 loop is CASSERVRNWKAFF. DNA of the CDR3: TGTGCCAGCAGTGAACGAGTGAGAAACTGGAAAGCTTTCTTT.

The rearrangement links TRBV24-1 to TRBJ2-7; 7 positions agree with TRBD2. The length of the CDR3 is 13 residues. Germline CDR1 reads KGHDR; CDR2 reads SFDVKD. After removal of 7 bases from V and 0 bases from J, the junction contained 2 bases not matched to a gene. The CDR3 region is CATRRGSSYEQYF. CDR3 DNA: TGTGCCACCAGGCGGGGGAGCTCCTACGAGCAGTACTTC.

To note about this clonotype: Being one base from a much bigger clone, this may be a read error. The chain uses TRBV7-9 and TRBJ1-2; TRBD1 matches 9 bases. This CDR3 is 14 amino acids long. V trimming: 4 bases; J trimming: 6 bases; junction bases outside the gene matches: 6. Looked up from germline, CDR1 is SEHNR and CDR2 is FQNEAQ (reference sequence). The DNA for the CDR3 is TGTGCCAGCAGCTCTCCGGACAGGGGAAATGGCTACACCTTC. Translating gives CASSSPDRGNGYTF.

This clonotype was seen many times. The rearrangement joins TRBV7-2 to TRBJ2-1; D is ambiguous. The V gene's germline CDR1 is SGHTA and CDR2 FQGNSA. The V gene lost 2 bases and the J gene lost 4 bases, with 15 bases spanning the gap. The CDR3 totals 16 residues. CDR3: CASSLNGLGMYNEQFF. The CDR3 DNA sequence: TGTGCCAGCAGCTTAAATGGTCTAGGAATGTACAATGAGCAGTTCTTC.

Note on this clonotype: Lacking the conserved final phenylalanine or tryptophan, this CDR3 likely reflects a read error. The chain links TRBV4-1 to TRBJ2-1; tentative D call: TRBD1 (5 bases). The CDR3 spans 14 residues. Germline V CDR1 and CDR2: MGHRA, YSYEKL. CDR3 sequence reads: CAGSQGDRNNEQFL. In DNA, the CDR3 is TGCGCCGGCAGCCAAGGGGATAGAAACAATGAGCAGTTCTTG.

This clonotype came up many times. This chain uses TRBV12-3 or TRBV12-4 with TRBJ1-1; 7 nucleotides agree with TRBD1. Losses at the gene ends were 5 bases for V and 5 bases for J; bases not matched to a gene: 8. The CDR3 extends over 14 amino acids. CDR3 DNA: TGTGCCAGCAGTCGATCAGGGGGGAGGACTGAAGCTTTCTTT. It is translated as CASSRSGGRTEAFF.

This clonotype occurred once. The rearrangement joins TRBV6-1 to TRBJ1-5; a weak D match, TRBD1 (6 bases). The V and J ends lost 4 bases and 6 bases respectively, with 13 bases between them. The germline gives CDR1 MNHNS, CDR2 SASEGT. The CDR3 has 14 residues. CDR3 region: CASSAQGKGQPQHF. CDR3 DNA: TGTGCCAGCAGTGCCCAGGGGAAGGGTCAGCCCCAGCATTTT.

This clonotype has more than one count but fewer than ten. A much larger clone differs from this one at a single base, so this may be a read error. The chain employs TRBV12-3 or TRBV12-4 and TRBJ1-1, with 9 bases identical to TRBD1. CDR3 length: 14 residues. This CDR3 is CASSRDRVGTEALF. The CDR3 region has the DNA TGTGCCAGCAGCCGGGACAGGGTCGGCACTGAAGCTCTCTTT.

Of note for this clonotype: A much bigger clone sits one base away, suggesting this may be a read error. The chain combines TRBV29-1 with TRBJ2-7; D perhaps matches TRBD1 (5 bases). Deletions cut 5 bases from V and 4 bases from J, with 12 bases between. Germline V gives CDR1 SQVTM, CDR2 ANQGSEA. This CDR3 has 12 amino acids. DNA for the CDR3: TGCAGCGTTACCCAGGGAACTTACGAGCAGTACTTC. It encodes CSVTQGTYEQYF.

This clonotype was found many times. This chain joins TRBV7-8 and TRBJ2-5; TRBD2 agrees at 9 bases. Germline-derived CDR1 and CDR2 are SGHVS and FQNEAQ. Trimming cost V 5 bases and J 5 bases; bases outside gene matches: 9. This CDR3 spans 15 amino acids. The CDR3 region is CASSPLVAGVETQYF. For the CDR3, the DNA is TGTGCCAGCAGCCCACTGGTAGCGGGAGTGGAGACCCAGTACTTC.

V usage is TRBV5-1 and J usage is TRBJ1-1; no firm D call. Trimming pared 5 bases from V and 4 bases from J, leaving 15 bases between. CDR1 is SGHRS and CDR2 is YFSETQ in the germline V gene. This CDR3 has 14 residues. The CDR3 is CASSGGSAGTEAFF. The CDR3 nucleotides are TGCGCCAGCAGTGGAGGGAGTGCAGGCACTGAAGCTTTCTTT.

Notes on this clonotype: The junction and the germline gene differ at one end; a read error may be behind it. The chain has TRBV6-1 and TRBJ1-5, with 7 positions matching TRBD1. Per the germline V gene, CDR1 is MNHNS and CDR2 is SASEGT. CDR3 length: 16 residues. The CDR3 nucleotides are TGTGCCAGCAGTGAAATCAACAGGGGCACGGATCAACCCCAGAATTTT. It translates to CASSEINRGTDQPQNF.

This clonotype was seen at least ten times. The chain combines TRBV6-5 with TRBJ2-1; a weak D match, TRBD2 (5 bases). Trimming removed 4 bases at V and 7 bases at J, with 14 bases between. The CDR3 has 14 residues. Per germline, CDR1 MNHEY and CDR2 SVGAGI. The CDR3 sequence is CASSSAGSKNEQFF. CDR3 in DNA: TGTGCCAGCAGTTCCGCGGGCTCCAAAAATGAGCAGTTCTTC.

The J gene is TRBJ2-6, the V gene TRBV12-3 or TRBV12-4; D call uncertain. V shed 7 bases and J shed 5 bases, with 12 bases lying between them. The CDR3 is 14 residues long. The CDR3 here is CASTPPGRANVLTF. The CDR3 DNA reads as TGTGCCAGCACCCCCCCCGGGCGGGCCAACGTCCTGACTTTC.

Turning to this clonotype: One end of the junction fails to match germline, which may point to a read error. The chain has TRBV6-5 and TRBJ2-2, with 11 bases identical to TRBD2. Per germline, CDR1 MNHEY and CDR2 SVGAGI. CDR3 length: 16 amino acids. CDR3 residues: CASKFGSTETSGELVF. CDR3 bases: TGTGCCAGCAAGTTCGGGTCAACAGAGACTAGCGGGGAGCTGGTTTTT.

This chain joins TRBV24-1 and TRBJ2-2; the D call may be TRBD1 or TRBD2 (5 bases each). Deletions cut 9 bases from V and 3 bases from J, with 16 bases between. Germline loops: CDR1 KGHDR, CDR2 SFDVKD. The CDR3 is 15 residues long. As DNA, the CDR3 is TGTGCCACCCGTCCGGGGCAGGGAGACACCGGGGAGCTGTTTTTT. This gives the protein CATRPGQGDTGELFF.

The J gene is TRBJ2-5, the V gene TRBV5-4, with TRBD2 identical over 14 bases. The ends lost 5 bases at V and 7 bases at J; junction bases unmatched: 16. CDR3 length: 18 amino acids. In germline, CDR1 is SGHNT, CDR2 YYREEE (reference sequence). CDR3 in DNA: TGTGCCAGCAGAACCGGGACTAGCGGGAGTCCTTGGACGGTGACCCAGTACTTC. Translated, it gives CASRTGTSGSPWTVTQYF.

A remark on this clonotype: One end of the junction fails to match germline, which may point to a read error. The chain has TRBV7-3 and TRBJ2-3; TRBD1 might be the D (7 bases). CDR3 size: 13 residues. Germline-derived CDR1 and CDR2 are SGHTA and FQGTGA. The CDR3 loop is CASSPGGTDTQYF. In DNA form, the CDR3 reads TGTGCCAGCAGCCCCGGCGGGACAGATACGCAGTATTTC. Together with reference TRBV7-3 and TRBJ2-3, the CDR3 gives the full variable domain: GAGVSQTPSNKVTEKGKYVELRCDPISGHTALYWYRQSLGQGPEFLIYFQGTGAADDSGLPNDRFFAVRPEGSVSTLKIQRTERGDSAVYLCASSPGGTDTQYFGPGTRLTVL.

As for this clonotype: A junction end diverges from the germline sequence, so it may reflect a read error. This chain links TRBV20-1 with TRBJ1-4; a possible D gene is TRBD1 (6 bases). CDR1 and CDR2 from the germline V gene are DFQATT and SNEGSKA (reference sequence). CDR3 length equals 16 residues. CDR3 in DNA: TGCAGTGTTAGAGACCTAAGACAGGCGTCGGATGAAAAACTGTTTTTT. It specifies CSVRDLRQASDEKLFF.

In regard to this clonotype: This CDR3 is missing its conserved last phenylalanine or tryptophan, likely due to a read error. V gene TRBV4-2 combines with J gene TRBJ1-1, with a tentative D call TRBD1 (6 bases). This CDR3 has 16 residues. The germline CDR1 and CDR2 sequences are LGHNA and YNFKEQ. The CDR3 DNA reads TGTGCCAGCAGCCAAGTCGGACAGCTTGAGAATACTGAGGCTTTCCTT. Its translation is CASSQVGQLENTEAFL.

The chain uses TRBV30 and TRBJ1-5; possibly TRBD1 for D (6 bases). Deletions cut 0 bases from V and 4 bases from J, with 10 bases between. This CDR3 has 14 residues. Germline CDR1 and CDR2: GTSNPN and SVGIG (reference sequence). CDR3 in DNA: TGTGCCTGGAGTGTTGCCAGGGGAAATCAGCCCCAGCATTTT. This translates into CAWSVARGNQPQHF. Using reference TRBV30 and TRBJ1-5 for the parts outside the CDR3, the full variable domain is SQTIHQWPATLVQPVGSPLSLECTVEGTSNPNLYWYRQAAGRGLQLLFYSVGIGQISSEVPQNLSASRPQDRQFILSSKKLLLSDSGFYLCAWSVARGNQPQHFGDGTRLSIL.

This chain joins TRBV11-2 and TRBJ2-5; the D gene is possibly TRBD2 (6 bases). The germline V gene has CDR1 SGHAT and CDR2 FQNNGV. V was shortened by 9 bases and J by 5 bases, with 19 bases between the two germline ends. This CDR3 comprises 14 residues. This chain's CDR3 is CARSLGEARETQYF. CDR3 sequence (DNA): TGTGCCAGGAGCCTAGGGGAGGCGCGGGAGACCCAGTACTTC.

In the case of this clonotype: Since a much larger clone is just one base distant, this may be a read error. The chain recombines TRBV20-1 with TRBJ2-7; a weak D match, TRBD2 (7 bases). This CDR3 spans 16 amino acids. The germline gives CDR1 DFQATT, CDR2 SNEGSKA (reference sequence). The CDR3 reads CSVRDSTGGSPGEQYF. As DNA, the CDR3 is TGCAGTGTTAGAGATAGTACGGGGGGCTCCCCGGGCGAGCAGTACTTC.